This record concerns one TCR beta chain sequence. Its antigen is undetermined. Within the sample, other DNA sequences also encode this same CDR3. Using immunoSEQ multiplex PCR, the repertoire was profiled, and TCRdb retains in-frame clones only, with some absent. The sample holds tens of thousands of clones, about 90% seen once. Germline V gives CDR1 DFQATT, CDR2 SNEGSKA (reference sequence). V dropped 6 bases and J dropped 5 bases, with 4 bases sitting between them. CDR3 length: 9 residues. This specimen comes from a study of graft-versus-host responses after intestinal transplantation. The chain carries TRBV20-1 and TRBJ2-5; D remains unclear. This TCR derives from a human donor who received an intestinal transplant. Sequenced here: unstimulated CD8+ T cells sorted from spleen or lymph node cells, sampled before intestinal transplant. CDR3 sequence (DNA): TGCAGTGCCGGTGAGACCCAGTACTTC. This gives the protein CSAGETQYF.